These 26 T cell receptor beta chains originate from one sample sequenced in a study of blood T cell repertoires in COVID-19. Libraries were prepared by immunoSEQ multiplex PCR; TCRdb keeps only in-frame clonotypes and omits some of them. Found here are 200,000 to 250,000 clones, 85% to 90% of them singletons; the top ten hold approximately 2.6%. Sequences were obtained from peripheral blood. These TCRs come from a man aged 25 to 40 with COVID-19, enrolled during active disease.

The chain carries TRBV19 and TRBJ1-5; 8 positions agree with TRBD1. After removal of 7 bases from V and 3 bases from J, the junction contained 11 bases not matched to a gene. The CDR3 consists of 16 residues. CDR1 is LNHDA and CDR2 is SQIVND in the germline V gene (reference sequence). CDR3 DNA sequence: TGTGCCAGTAAAGCCGACAGGGGAAGGAACAATCAGCCCCAGCATTTT. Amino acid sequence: CASKADRGRNNQPQHF.

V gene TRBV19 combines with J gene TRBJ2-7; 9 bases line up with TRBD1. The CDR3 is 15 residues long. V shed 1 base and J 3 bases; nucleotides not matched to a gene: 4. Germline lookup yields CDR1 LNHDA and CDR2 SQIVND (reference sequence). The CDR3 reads CASSIVTGGNYEQYF. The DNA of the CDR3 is TGTGCCAGTAGTATAGTGACAGGGGGGAACTACGAGCAGTACTTC.

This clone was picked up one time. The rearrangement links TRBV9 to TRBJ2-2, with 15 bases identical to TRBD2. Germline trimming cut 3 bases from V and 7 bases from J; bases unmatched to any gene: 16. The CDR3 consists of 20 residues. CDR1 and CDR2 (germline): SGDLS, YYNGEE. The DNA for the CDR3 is TGTGCCAGCAGCGGTTCGGGGGGACCGGGACTAGCGGGAGGAGGCGGGGAGCTGTTTTTT. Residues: CASSGSGGPGLAGGGGELFF.

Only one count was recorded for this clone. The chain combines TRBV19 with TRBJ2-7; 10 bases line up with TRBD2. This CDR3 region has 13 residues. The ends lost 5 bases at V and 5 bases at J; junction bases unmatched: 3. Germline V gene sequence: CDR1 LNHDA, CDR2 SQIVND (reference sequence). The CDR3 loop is CASSGTSAHEQYF. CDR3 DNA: TGTGCCAGTAGTGGGACTAGCGCCCACGAGCAGTACTTC.

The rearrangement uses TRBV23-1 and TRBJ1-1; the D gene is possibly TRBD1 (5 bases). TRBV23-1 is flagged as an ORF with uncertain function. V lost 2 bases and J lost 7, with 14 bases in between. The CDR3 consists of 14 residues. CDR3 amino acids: CASSQRRGDGEAFF. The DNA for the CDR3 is TGCGCCAGCAGTCAAAGGCGGGGGGACGGTGAAGCTTTCTTT.

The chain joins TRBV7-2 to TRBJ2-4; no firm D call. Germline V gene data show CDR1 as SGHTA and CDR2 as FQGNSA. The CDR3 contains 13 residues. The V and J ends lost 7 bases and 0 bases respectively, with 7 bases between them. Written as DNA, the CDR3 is TGTGCCAGCACCCTCGGAGCCAAAAACATTCAGTACTTC. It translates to CASTLGAKNIQYF.

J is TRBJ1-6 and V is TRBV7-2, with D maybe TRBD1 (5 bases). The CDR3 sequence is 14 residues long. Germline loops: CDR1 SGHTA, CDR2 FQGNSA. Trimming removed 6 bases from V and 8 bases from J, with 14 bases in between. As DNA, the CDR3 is TGTGCCAGCAGGGGGGGGACGGTTGATTCACCCCTCCACTTT. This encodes CASRGGTVDSPLHF.

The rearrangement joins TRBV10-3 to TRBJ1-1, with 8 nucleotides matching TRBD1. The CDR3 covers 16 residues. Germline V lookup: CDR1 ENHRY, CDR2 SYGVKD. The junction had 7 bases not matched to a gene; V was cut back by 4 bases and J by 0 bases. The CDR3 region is CAISGTGLGMNTEAFF. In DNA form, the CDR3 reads TGTGCCATCAGTGGGACAGGGTTAGGGATGAACACTGAAGCTTTCTTT.

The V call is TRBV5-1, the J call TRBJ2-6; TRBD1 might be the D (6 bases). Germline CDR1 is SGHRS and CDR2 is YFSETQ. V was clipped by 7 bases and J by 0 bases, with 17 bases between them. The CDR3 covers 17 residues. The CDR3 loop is CASGSGQSNSGANVLTF. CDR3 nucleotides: TGCGCCAGCGGCTCAGGACAGTCCAACTCTGGGGCCAACGTCCTGACTTTC.

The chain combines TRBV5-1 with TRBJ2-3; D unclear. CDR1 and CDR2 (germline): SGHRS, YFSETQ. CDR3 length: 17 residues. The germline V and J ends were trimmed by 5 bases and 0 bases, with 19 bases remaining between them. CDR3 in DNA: TGCGCCAGCAGAGCGTCCGTCGTCTTATCTAGCACAGATACGCAGTATTTT. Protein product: CASRASVVLSSTDTQYF.

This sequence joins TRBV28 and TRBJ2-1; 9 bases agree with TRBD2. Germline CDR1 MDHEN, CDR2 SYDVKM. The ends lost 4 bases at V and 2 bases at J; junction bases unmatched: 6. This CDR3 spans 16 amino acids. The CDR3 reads CASSSRLAATYNEQFF. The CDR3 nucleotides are TGTGCCAGCAGTTCCCGACTAGCGGCTACCTACAATGAGCAGTTCTTC.

The CDR3 region has the DNA TGTGCAAACAGGGGGAACTATGGCTACACCTTC. It encodes CANRGNYGYTF. The chain is built from TRBV30 and TRBJ1-2, with 8 bases aligning to TRBD1. The CDR3 contains 11 residues. Germline-derived CDR1 and CDR2 are GTSNPN and SVGIG (reference sequence). Full variable domain (outside the CDR3, taken from reference TRBV30 and TRBJ1-2): SQTIHQWPATLVQPVGSPLSLECTVEGTSNPNLYWYRQAAGRGLQLLFYSVGIGQISSEVPQNLSASRPQDRQFILSSKKLLLSDSGFYLCANRGNYGYTFGSGTRLTVV.

The DNA of the CDR3 is TGTGCCAGCAGTGAAGCATCCAACGAGCAGTACTTC. It specifies CASSEASNEQYF. The chain has TRBV2 and TRBJ2-7; no clear D. V lost 0 bases and J lost 5, with 5 bases in between. The CDR3 sequence is 12 residues long. Looked up from germline, CDR1 is SNHLY and CDR2 is FYNNEI.

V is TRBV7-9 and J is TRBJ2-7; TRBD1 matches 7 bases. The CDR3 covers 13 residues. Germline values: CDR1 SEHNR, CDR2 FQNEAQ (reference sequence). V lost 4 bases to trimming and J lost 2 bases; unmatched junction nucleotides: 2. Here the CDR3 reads CASSWTGTYEQYF. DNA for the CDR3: TGTGCCAGCAGCTGGACAGGCACCTACGAGCAGTACTTC.

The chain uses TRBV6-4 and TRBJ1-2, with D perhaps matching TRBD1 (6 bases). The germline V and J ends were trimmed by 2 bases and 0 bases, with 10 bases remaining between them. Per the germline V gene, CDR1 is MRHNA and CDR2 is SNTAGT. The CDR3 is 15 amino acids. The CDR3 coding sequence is TGTGCCAGCAGTGACGGCAGGGGACCTAACTATGGCTACACCTTC. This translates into CASSDGRGPNYGYTF.

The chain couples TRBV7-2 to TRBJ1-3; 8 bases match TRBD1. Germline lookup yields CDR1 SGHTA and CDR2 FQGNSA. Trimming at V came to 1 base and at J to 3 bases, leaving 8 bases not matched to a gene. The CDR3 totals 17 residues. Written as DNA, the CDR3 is TGTGCCAGCAGCTTAGGAGGACAGGGAATTTTTGGAAACACCATATATTTT. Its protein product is CASSLGGQGIFGNTIYF.

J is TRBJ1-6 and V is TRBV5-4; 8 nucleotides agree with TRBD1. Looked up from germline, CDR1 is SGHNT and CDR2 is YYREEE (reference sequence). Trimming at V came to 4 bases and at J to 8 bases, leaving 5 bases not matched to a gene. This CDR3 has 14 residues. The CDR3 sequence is CASSPRQGHSPLHF. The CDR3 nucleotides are TGTGCCAGCAGCCCCCGACAGGGGCATTCACCCCTCCACTTT.

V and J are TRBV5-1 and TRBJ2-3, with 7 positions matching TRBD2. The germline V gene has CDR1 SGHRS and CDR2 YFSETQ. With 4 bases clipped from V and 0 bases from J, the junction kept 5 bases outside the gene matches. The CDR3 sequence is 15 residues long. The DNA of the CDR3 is TGCGCCAGCAGCCTTAGCGGGCTTAGCACAGATACGCAGTATTTT. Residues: CASSLSGLSTDTQYF.

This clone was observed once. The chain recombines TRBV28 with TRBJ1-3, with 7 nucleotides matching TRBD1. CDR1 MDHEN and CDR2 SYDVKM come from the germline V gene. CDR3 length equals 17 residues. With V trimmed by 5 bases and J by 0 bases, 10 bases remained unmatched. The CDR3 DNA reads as TGTGCCAGCAGTCTACCTCAGGGGGATGCCTCTGGAAACACCATATATTTT. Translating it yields CASSLPQGDASGNTIYF.

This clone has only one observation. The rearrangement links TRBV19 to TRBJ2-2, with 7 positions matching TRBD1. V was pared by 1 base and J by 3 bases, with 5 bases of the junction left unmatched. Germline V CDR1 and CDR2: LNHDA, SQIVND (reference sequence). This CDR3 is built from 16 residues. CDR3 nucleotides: TGTGCCAGTAGTATAGGTGACAGGGTGGACACCGGGGAGCTGTTTTTT. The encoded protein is CASSIGDRVDTGELFF.

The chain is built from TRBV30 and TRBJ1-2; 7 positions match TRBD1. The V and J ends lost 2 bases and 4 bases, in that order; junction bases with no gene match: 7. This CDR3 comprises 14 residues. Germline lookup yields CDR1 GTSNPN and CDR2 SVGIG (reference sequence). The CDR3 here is CAWSRQGYGYGYTF. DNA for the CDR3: TGTGCCTGGAGTAGACAGGGATATGGCTATGGCTACACCTTC.

The CDR3 nucleotides are TGTGCCAGCAGTCGTCTAACGACCAGAGGGATCTATGGCTACACCTTC. This gives the protein CASSRLTTRGIYGYTF. The rearrangement joins TRBV28 to TRBJ1-2, with no clear D. V was cut by 5 bases and J by 4 bases, with 20 bases left in between. The CDR3 consists of 16 residues. Germline CDR1 is MDHEN and CDR2 is SYDVKM.

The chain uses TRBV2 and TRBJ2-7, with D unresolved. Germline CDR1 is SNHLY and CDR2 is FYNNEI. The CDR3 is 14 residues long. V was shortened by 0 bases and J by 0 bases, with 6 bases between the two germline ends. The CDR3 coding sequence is TGTGCCAGCAGTGAAGCGAGGTACTCCTACGAGCAGTACTTC. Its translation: CASSEARYSYEQYF.

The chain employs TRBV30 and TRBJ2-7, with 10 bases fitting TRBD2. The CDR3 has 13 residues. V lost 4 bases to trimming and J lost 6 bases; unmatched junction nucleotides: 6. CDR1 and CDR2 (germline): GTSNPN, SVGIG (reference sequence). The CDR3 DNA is TGTGCCTGGAACCTAGCGGGAGTAATCGAGCAGTACTTC. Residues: CAWNLAGVIEQYF.

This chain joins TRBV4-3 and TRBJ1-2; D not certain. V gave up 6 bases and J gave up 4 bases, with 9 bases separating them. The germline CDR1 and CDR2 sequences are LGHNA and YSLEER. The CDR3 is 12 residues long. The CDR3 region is CASREAIYGYTF. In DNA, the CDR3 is TGCGCCAGCAGGGAGGCCATCTATGGCTACACCTTC.

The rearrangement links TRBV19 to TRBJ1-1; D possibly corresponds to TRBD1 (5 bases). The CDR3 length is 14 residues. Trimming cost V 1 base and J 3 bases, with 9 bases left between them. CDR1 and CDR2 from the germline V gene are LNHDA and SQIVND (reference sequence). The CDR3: CASSIGRQYTEAFF. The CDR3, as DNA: TGTGCCAGTAGTATAGGGCGACAGTACACTGAAGCTTTCTTT.